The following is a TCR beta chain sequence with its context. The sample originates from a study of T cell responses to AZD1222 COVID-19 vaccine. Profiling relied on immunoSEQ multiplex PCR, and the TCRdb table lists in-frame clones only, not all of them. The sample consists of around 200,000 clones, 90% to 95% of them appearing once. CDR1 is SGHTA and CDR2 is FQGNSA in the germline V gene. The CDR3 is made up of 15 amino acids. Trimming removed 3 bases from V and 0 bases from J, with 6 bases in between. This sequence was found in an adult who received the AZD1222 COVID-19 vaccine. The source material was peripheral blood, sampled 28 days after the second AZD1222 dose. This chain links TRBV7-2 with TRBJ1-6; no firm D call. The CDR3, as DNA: TGTGCCAGCAGCTTGGTGAGCTCCTATAATTCACCCCTCCACTTT. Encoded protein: CASSLVSSYNSPLHF.